This record concerns one T cell receptor (beta chain) sequence. This specimen comes from a study of blood T cell repertoires in COVID-19. TCRdb keeps only in-frame clones here, not all; method: immunoSEQ multiplex PCR. The sample lists just under 80,000 clones; 75% to 90% were seen once. Trimming shortened V by 0 bases and J by 4 bases, and 12 bases separated the two germline ends. The CDR3 spans 15 residues. Germline-derived CDR1 and CDR2 are LGHNA and YSLEER. The clonotype was recovered from a woman in her 70s with acute or convalescent COVID-19. The sample taken for sequencing was peripheral blood. The V and J genes are TRBV4-3 and TRBJ1-2, with D possibly being TRBD1 (5 bases). This chain's CDR3 is CASSQEVGTVYGYTF. As DNA, the CDR3 is TGCGCCAGCAGCCAAGAGGTAGGGACTGTCTATGGCTACACCTTC.